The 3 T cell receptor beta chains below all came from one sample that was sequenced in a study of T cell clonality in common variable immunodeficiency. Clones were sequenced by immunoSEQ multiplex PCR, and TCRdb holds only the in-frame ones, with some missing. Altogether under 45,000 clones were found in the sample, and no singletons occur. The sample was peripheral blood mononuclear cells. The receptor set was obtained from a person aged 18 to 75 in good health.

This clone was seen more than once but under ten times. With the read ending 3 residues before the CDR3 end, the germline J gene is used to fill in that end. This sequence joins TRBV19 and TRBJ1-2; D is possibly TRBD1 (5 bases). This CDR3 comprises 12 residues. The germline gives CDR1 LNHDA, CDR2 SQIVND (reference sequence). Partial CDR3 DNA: TGTGCCAGTAATCCGGGGGGAGATGAC. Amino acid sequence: CASNPGGDD. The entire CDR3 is CASNPGGDDYTF.

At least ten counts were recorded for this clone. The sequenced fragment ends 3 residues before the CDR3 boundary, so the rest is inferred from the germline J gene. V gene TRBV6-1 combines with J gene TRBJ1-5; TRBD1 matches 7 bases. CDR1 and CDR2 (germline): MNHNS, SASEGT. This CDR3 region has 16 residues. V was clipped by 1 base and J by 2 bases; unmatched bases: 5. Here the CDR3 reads CASSEGEGAGNQPQHF. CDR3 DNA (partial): TGTGCCAGCAGTGAAGGAGAGGGGGCGGGCAATCAGCCC.

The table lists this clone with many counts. Partial CDR3 DNA: TGCAGTGCTAGGGATAGGACAGGGACGGGCAGCAATCAGCCC. Translating it yields CSARDRTGTGSNQP. The whole CDR3 reads CSARDRTGTGSNQPQHF. The chain joins TRBV20-1 to TRBJ1-5, with 8 positions matching TRBD1. The read halts 3 residues ahead of the CDR3 end, with the missing end drawn from the germline J gene. Trimming at V came to 3 bases and at J to 1 base, leaving 11 bases not matched to a gene. This CDR3 contains 17 residues. Looked up from germline, CDR1 is DFQATT and CDR2 is SNEGSKA (reference sequence).